Below are 15 T cell receptor beta chains sequenced from a single sample in a study of regulatory T cells in long-lasting Graves disease. Libraries of TCR beta came from iRepertoire HTBI primers plus Arm-PCR of CDR3 regions. TCRdb called the multiplex PCR reads again in MiXCR, with one record for every CDR3 protein. The data hold hundreds of thousands of distinct CDR3 sequences, with about 20% observed a single time. As to time point: persistent/refractory GD, antithyroid drugs over 5 years with positive TRAb. PBMC-extracted RNA yielded the TCR library. The sequencing here drew on peripheral blood mononuclear cells (PBMCs), taken when the disease was refractory, from a patient treated with antithyroid drugs. These TCRs come from a female donor with Graves disease.

There are many counts of this clonotype. The chain recombines TRBV6-5 with TRBJ2-7; 7 bases line up with TRBD1. V was pared by 2 bases and J by 2 bases, with 3 bases of the junction left unmatched. The germline CDR1 and CDR2 sequences are MNHEY and SVGAGI. The CDR3 contains 14 residues. In DNA, the CDR3 is TGTGCCAGCAGTTACCGCACAGGGGCCTACGAGCAGTACTTC. Amino acids: CASSYRTGAYEQYF.

V gene TRBV6-1 combines with J gene TRBJ2-1; 10 bases align to TRBD2. This CDR3 region has 15 residues. Germline CDR1 and CDR2: MNHNS and SASEGT. J lost 1 base, V lost 5 bases, and 2 bases had no gene match. The CDR3 DNA reads TGTGCCAGCAGTCTAGCGGGAGTTTCCTACAATGAGCAGTTCTTC. It specifies CASSLAGVSYNEQFF.

In regard to this clonotype: One end of the junction fails to match germline, which may point to a read error. The chain is built from TRBV10-3 and TRBJ1-6, with 7 positions matching TRBD1. The CDR3 length is 14 residues. Germline assignment: CDR1 ENHRY and CDR2 SYGVKD. As DNA, the CDR3 is TGTGCCATCAGTGCAGACAGGGAGGGTTCACTCCTCCACTTT. It translates to CAISADREGSLLHF.

The chain recombines TRBV11-3 with TRBJ1-1; D is perhaps TRBD1 (5 bases). The CDR3 contains 11 residues. The germline gives CDR1 SGHNT, CDR2 YENEEA. V shed 0 bases and J shed 11 bases, with 7 bases lying between them. The CDR3 DNA is TGTGCCAGCAGCTTAGAAGGGGCCGCTTTCTTT. Amino acid sequence: CASSLEGAAFF.

On this clonotype: Just one base apart from a much larger clone, this may be a read error. The conserved phenylalanine or tryptophan normally closing the CDR3 is absent here, so this likely arose from a read error. The chain employs TRBV7-2 and TRBJ2-7, with 8 bases that match TRBD2. Germline values: CDR1 SGHTA, CDR2 FQGNSA. The CDR3 has 14 amino acids. J lost 4 bases, V lost 1 base, and 3 bases had no gene match. The CDR3 reads CASSLGGGQYEQYL. The CDR3 DNA reads TGTGCCAGCAGCTTAGGCGGGGGGCAGTACGAGCAGTACCTC.

Ten or more counts support this clonotype. V gene TRBV15 combines with J gene TRBJ2-7, with 12 bases fitting TRBD1. V was pared by 0 bases and J by 0 bases, with 9 bases of the junction left unmatched. CDR1 is LNHNV and CDR2 is YYDKDF in the germline V gene (reference sequence). The CDR3 covers 19 residues. Written as DNA, the CDR3 is TGTGCCACCAGCAGAGATAGGGACAGGGGGCCGGGGAGCTCCTACGAGCAGTACTTC. Translating gives CATSRDRDRGPGSSYEQYF. Full variable domain (outside the CDR3, taken from reference TRBV15 and TRBJ2-7): DAMVIQNPRYQVTQFGKPVTLSCSQTLNHNVMYWYQQKSSQAPKLLFHYYDKDFNNEADTPDNFQSRRPNTSFCFLDIRSPGLGDTAMYLCATSRDRDRGPGSSYEQYFGPGTRLTVT.

The chain combines TRBV6-5 with TRBJ2-4, with D perhaps matching TRBD1 or TRBD2 (5 bases each). Germline V CDR1 and CDR2: MNHEY, SVGAGI. The V gene lost 4 bases and the J gene lost 0 bases, with 13 bases spanning the gap. This CDR3 spans 16 amino acids. Written as DNA, the CDR3 is TGTGCCAGCAGTTTCGGGACGTCACTAGCCAAAAACATTCAGTACTTC. This gives the protein CASSFGTSLAKNIQYF.

As concerns this clonotype: Since a much larger clone is just one base distant, this may be a read error. The chain combines TRBV6-1 with TRBJ2-5; D unclear. Germline loops: CDR1 MNHNS, CDR2 SASEGT. This CDR3 comprises 15 residues. The V end lost 8 bases, the J end lost 9 bases, and 25 bases lay between the germline ends. The chain's CDR3 is CASRRAALRDSAQYF. The CDR3 region has the DNA TGTGCCAGCCGCAGAGCAGCCCTAAGAGATTCGGCCCAGTACTTC.

V usage is TRBV3-1 and J usage is TRBJ2-1; no reliable D call. Trimming shortened V by 0 bases and J by 5 bases, and 8 bases separated the two germline ends. Germline CDR1 and CDR2: LGHDT and YNNKEL (reference sequence). The CDR3 consists of 14 residues. Written as DNA, the CDR3 is TGTGCCAGCAGCCAAGATTTGGTTAACAATGAGCAGTTCTTC. Translated, it gives CASSQDLVNNEQFF.

This clonotype was counted ten times or more. The chain is built from TRBV5-1 and TRBJ2-7, with TRBD2 identical over 10 bases. CDR3 size: 15 residues. CDR1 and CDR2 from the germline V gene are SGHRS and YFSETQ. The ends lost 0 bases at V and 3 bases at J; junction bases unmatched: 3. This CDR3 reads CASSLGGLADYEQYF. CDR3 coding DNA: TGCGCCAGCAGCTTGGGTGGACTAGCGGACTACGAGCAGTACTTC. Based on the CDR3 plus reference TRBV5-1 and TRBJ2-7, the full variable domain is KAGVTQTPRYLIKTRGQQVTLSCSPISGHRSVSWYQQTPGQGLQFLFEYFSETQRNKGNFPGRFSGRQFSNSRSEMNVSTLELGDSALYLCASSLGGLADYEQYFGPGTRLTVT.

This clonotype has ten or more counts. The V and J genes are TRBV29-1 and TRBJ1-1; D remains unclear. The CDR3 runs to 12 residues. Germline lookup yields CDR1 SQVTM and CDR2 ANQGSEA. Trimming left V 5 bases short and J 6 bases short, with 13 bases between. The CDR3 DNA reads TGCAGCGTTATAAAGACGAGTGCTGAAGCTTTCTTT. This gives the protein CSVIKTSAEAFF.

This clonotype has only a few counts. The chain combines TRBV19 with TRBJ1-1; possible D gene TRBD1, 6 bases. Germline V lookup: CDR1 LNHDA, CDR2 SQIVND (reference sequence). V was cut by 7 bases and J by 1 base, with 13 bases left in between. The CDR3 contains 14 residues. Here the CDR3 DNA reads TGTGCCAGTAAGGGGGGGGCTGGGAACACTGAAGCTTTCTTT. Protein: CASKGGAGNTEAFF.

This clonotype was observed many times. This chain joins TRBV24-1 and TRBJ1-1, with D perhaps matching TRBD1 (5 bases). CDR1 and CDR2 (germline): KGHDR, SFDVKD. The CDR3 length is 13 residues. Trimming stripped 10 bases from V and 1 base from J, with 12 bases between. The CDR3 coding sequence is TGTGCCACGGCTGCGCAGGGGAACACTGAAGCTTTCTTT. Translation: CATAAQGNTEAFF.

The chain recombines TRBV19 with TRBJ2-1; D is perhaps TRBD1 (6 bases). Deletions cut 4 bases from V and 0 bases from J, with 19 bases between. Germline values: CDR1 LNHDA, CDR2 SQIVND (reference sequence). This CDR3 is 18 amino acids long. The CDR3 region is CASSRINNRASSYNEQFF. The CDR3 DNA sequence: TGTGCCAGTAGTAGGATAAACAACAGGGCAAGCTCCTACAATGAGCAGTTCTTC.

As for this clonotype: A much larger clonotype is one base distant, so this may be a read error. The gene calls are TRBV6-5 and TRBJ1-1; no reliable D call. Germline V gene lookup returns CDR1 MNHEY and CDR2 SVGAGI. The CDR3 runs 13 residues. CDR3 coding DNA: TGTGCCAGCAATTACCCGCCGAACACTGAAGCTTTCTTT. It yields the protein CASNYPPNTEAFF.